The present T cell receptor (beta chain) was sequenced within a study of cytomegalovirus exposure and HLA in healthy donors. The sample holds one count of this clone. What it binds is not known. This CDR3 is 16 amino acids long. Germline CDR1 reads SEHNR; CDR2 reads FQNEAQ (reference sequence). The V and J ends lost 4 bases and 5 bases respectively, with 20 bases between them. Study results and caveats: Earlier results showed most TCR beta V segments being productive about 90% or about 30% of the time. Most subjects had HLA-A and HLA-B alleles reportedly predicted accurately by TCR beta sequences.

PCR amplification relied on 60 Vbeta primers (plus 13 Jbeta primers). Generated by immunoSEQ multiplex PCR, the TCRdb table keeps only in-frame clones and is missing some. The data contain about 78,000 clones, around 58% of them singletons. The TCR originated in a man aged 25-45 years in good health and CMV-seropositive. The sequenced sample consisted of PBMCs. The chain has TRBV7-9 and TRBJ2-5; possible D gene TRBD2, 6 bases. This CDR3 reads CASSSPSLLGRETQYF. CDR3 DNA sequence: TGTGCCAGCAGCTCACCTTCACTGCTGGGGAGGGAGACCCAGTACTTC.